This note documents a single TCR beta chain sequence. The CDR3 has 14 residues. The V and J ends lost 4 bases and 1 base respectively, with 9 bases between them. Germline V CDR1 and CDR2: SGHRS, YFSETQ. This specimen comes from a study of blood T cell repertoires in COVID-19. Background on the study: The cDNA or gDNA used as material had been derived from T cells, B-cell-depleted T cells, or PBMCs.

In the authors' methods: Quantification of nucleated cells was approximated via reference gene primer amplification. Generated by immunoSEQ multiplex PCR, the TCRdb table keeps only in-frame clones and is missing some. V, J and clone size reflect that table, while D and trimming were determined from the DNA. In the table there are about 150,000 clones, 76% of which are singletons. The genes are TRBV5-1 and TRBJ2-1, with D maybe TRBD2 (5 bases). This sequence was found in a woman older than 75 with acute or convalescent COVID-19. Sequences were obtained from peripheral blood. The CDR3, as DNA: TGCGCCAGCAGCGAGGGAGAATCCTACAATGAGCAGTTCTTC. This gives the protein CASSEGESYNEQFF.